The 25 T cell receptor beta chains below all came from one sample that was sequenced in a study of blood T cell repertoires in COVID-19. Only in-frame clones appear in the TCRdb table, and some are missing; sequencing was by immunoSEQ multiplex PCR. In the table there are fewer than 110,000 clones, 85% of which are singletons. Sequencing was carried out using peripheral blood. The origin of the receptors is an older woman with active or convalescent COVID-19.

J is TRBJ2-2 and V is TRBV3-1 (or the pseudogene TRBV3-2), with D possibly being TRBD2 (5 bases). The V and J ends lost 3 bases and 6 bases respectively, with 14 bases between them. This CDR3 has 15 amino acids. Germline CDR1 reads LGHDT; CDR2 reads YNNKEL (reference sequence). In DNA form, the CDR3 reads TGTGCCAGCAGCCAGGGTCTAGCCTTCCCCGGGGAGCTGTTTTTT. Translating gives CASSQGLAFPGELFF.

The V and J genes are TRBV2 and TRBJ1-6; TRBD1 agrees at 12 bases. V lost 4 bases to trimming and J lost 9 bases; unmatched junction nucleotides: 4. Germline loops: CDR1 SNHLY, CDR2 FYNNEI. The CDR3 runs 15 residues. CDR3 sequence reads: CASSGGQGAISPLHF. As DNA, the CDR3 is TGTGCCAGCAGTGGGGGACAGGGGGCAATTTCACCCCTCCACTTT.

The CDR3 bases are TGTGCCAGCAGCTTGTACATCTCTGGAAACACCATATATTTT. It encodes CASSLYISGNTIYF. The chain links TRBV5-6 to TRBJ1-3; D is uncertain. The CDR3 is made up of 14 amino acids. The germline gives CDR1 SGHDT, CDR2 YYEEEE. V was pared by 1 base and J by 0 bases, with 5 bases between. Full variable domain (rest looked up from reference TRBV5-6 and TRBJ1-3): DAGVTQSPTHLIKTRGQQVTLRCSPKSGHDTVSWYQQALGQGPQFIFQYYEEEERQRGNFPDRFSGHQFPNYSSELNVNALLLGDSALYLCASSLYISGNTIYFGEGSWLTVV.

This rearrangement joins TRBV19 to TRBJ2-3; 8 nucleotides match TRBD2. Germline V gene sequence: CDR1 LNHDA, CDR2 SQIVND (reference sequence). Losses at the gene ends were 3 bases for V and 2 bases for J; bases not matched to a gene: 7. This CDR3 spans 16 amino acids. CDR3 nucleotide sequence: TGTGCCAGTAGTATCACCCTAGCGGGTTTCACAGATACGCAGTATTTT. It specifies CASSITLAGFTDTQYF.

This rearrangement joins TRBV19 to TRBJ1-1; 7 bases are a match to TRBD1. This CDR3 spans 15 amino acids. The germline V gene has CDR1 LNHDA and CDR2 SQIVND (reference sequence). With 1 base clipped from V and 3 bases from J, the junction kept 5 bases outside the gene matches. CDR3 coding DNA: TGTGCCAGTAGTATAGGGGGACAGAGGGACACTGAAGCTTTCTTT. Encoded protein: CASSIGGQRDTEAFF. Full variable domain (outside the CDR3, taken from reference TRBV19 and TRBJ1-1): DGGITQSPKYLFRKEGQNVTLSCEQNLNHDAMYWYRQDPGQGLRLIYYSQIVNDFQKGDIAEGYSVSREKKESFPLTVTSAQKNPTAFYLCASSIGGQRDTEAFFGQGTRLTVV.

About this clone: The conserved final phenylalanine or tryptophan is absent from the CDR3, which likely points to a read error. Because the CDR3's place on the DNA is in doubt, the DNA is left out and the CDR3 is given as listed by TCRdb. The rearrangement uses TRBV6-6 and TRBJ1-2; the listed D gene, TRBD1, was not tested against the DNA. The CDR3 extends over 11 residues, inclusive of both ends. Germline CDR1 is MNHNY and CDR2 is SVGAGI (reference sequence). CDR3 sequence: CASRQSGQGQL.

V usage is TRBV5-6 and J usage is TRBJ1-5, with D perhaps TRBD1 (5 bases). From germline, CDR1 is SGHDT and CDR2 YYEEEE. CDR3 length: 15 residues. The germline V and J ends were trimmed by 2 bases and 7 bases, with 16 bases remaining between them. The CDR3 DNA reads as TGTGCCAGCAGCTTTGGGCAGGGAAGGTTCCAGCCCCAGCATTTT. Translating gives CASSFGQGRFQPQHF.

CDR3 coding DNA: TGTGCCAGCAGCTTAGTTACTCGTAACTATGGCTACACCTTC. Translated: CASSLVTRNYGYTF. The J gene is TRBJ1-2, the V gene TRBV7-2; D unclear. The CDR3 is 14 amino acids. The V gene's germline CDR1 is SGHTA and CDR2 FQGNSA. V lost 1 base and J lost 1, with 7 bases in between.

V is TRBV6-5 and J is TRBJ2-5; possible D gene TRBD2, 6 bases. Trimming removed 6 bases at V and 5 bases at J, with 13 bases between. CDR3 length: 13 amino acids. CDR1 and CDR2 (germline): MNHEY, SVGAGI. The CDR3 protein is CASRQTGGETQYF. The CDR3 nucleotides are TGTGCCAGCAGACAGACCGGAGGGGAGACCCAGTACTTC.

J is TRBJ1-1 and V is TRBV6-5; 9 nucleotides line up with TRBD1. Trimming took 6 bases from V and 4 from J; bases not matched to a gene: 0. Germline V CDR1 and CDR2: MNHEY, SVGAGI. This CDR3 comprises 12 residues. DNA for the CDR3: TGTGCCAGCAGGACAGGGGGCACTGAAGCTTTCTTT. It translates to CASRTGGTEAFF.

This chain links TRBV11-2 with TRBJ1-6, with D possibly TRBD1 on 5 matching bases. V lost 8 bases and J lost 4, with 15 bases in between. The CDR3 contains 15 residues. Germline V gene data show CDR1 as SGHAT and CDR2 as FQNNGV. The CDR3: CASADSPVYNSPLHF. CDR3 sequence (DNA): TGTGCCAGCGCTGACAGCCCCGTTTATAATTCACCCCTCCACTTT.

The J gene is TRBJ1-3, the V gene TRBV19, with 7 bases identical to TRBD1. Trimming took 3 bases from V and 4 from J; bases not matched to a gene: 3. From germline, CDR1 is LNHDA and CDR2 SQIVND (reference sequence). The CDR3 consists of 14 residues. The CDR3 DNA reads TGTGCCAGTAGTATGCAGGGGGACGGAAACACCATATATTTT. This sequence encodes CASSMQGDGNTIYF.

This clone was counted a few times. The gene calls are TRBV4-1 and TRBJ1-6; 10 bases align to TRBD1. Trimming at V came to 4 bases and at J to 10 bases, leaving 10 bases not matched to a gene. The germline V gene encodes CDR1 MGHRA and CDR2 YSYEKL. The CDR3 covers 16 residues. CDR3 residues: CASSLRQGAGMSPLHF. In nucleotides, the CDR3 is TGCGCCAGCAGCCTTCGACAGGGGGCGGGTATGTCACCCCTCCACTTT.

This clone was picked up a small number of times. V usage is TRBV2 and J usage is TRBJ1-6, with a possible D match to TRBD1 (5 bases). Trimming stripped 7 bases from V and 2 bases from J, with 9 bases between. The V gene's germline CDR1 is SNHLY and CDR2 FYNNEI. This CDR3 has 14 residues. CDR3 region: CASKTTAYNSPLHF. In DNA, the CDR3 is TGTGCCAGCAAAACGACAGCCTATAATTCACCCCTCCACTTT.

A single count supports this clone. V usage is TRBV6-5 and J usage is TRBJ1-2, with 9 bases identical to TRBD1. The CDR3 consists of 15 residues. V gave up 6 bases and J gave up 4 bases; unmatched junction bases: 9. The germline CDR1 and CDR2 sequences are MNHEY and SVGAGI. The CDR3 spells CASRGNRGQGYGYTF. CDR3 nucleotide sequence: TGTGCCAGCAGGGGAAACAGGGGGCAGGGCTATGGCTACACCTTC.

This clone was observed a few times. CDR3 sequence reads: CASSIEAGMDSPLHF. The CDR3 DNA sequence: TGTGCCAGTAGTATTGAAGCAGGGATGGATTCACCCCTCCACTTT. The chain employs TRBV19 and TRBJ1-6, with D maybe TRBD1 (5 bases). The CDR3 has 15 residues. Looked up from germline, CDR1 is LNHDA and CDR2 is SQIVND (reference sequence). V lost 3 bases and J lost 8, with 14 bases in between.

The chain combines TRBV11-2 with TRBJ2-7; 7 bases are a match to TRBD1. J gave up 0 bases and V 2 bases, and 4 bases lay outside the gene matches. The CDR3 sequence is 15 residues long. CDR1 and CDR2 from the germline V gene are SGHAT and FQNNGV. DNA for the CDR3: TGTGCCAGCAGCTTAATGAGGGACAGCTCCTACGAGCAGTACTTC. As protein: CASSLMRDSSYEQYF.

V gene TRBV6-5 combines with J gene TRBJ2-2, with D maybe TRBD1 (5 bases). The CDR3 is 15 residues long. Between the trimmed V and J ends, which lost 6 bases and 5 bases, there was a span of 16 bases. Germline V gives CDR1 MNHEY, CDR2 SVGAGI. The chain's CDR3 is CASSKDSVNTGELFF. The CDR3 DNA sequence: TGTGCCAGCAGCAAAGACAGTGTGAATACCGGGGAGCTGTTTTTT.

The J gene is TRBJ2-1, the V gene TRBV5-1; unclear D gene. V shed 4 bases and J shed 0 bases, with 5 bases lying between them. The CDR3 sequence is 13 residues long. Germline CDR1 and CDR2: SGHRS and YFSETQ. The CDR3 coding sequence is TGCGCCAGCAGCGCGAGCTCCTACAATGAGCAGTTCTTC. This translates into CASSASSYNEQFF.

V usage is TRBV28 and J usage is TRBJ1-6, with 8 nucleotides matching TRBD1. The germline V gene encodes CDR1 MDHEN and CDR2 SYDVKM. This CDR3 is 14 amino acids long. After removal of 7 bases from V and 10 bases from J, the junction contained 9 bases not matched to a gene. In DNA form, the CDR3 reads TGTGCCAGCAACACAGGGGGGGGCTGGTCACCCCTCCACTTT. It codes for CASNTGGGWSPLHF.

The CDR3 nucleotides are TGCAGCGCGGGGACAGGGGGGTACGAGCAGTACTTC. Translation: CSAGTGGYEQYF. The chain recombines TRBV29-1 with TRBJ2-7; 11 bases map to TRBD1. The V gene end was trimmed by 7 bases and the J gene end by 4 bases; junction bases not matched to a gene: 3. CDR3 length: 12 residues. Germline V gene data show CDR1 as SQVTM and CDR2 as ANQGSEA.

This chain joins TRBV3-1 (or the pseudogene TRBV3-2) and TRBJ2-3, with 7 bases fitting TRBD1. Germline trimming cut 4 bases from V and 2 bases from J; bases unmatched to any gene: 6. The CDR3 loop spans 15 amino acids. In germline, CDR1 is LGHDT, CDR2 YNNKEL (reference sequence). CDR3 in amino acids: CASSLSDRPTDTQYF. The CDR3, as DNA: TGTGCCAGCAGCCTTTCGGACAGGCCCACAGATACGCAGTATTTT.

The chain joins TRBV5-1 to TRBJ1-1; TRBD1 might be the D (6 bases). Trimming took off 4 bases at V and 1 base at J, with 11 bases between the two ends. The CDR3 is made up of 14 amino acids. Germline V gene sequence: CDR1 SGHRS, CDR2 YFSETQ. The CDR3 reads CASSTPTGNTEAFF. The CDR3 nucleotides are TGCGCCAGCAGCACCCCGACAGGGAACACTGAAGCTTTCTTT.

This clone has just a few counts. At one boundary the junction diverges from the germline segment, which might be a read error. V gene TRBV7-7 combines with J gene TRBJ2-7; 7 bases map to TRBD1. Germline-derived CDR1 and CDR2 are SSHAT and FNYEAQ (reference sequence). This CDR3 has 13 amino acids. CDR3 bases: TGTGCTAGCAGCTTCTCACAGGGGTACGAGCAGTACTTC. The encoded protein is CASSFSQGYEQYF. Together with reference TRBV7-7 and TRBJ2-7, the CDR3 gives the full variable domain: GAGVSQSPRYKVTKRGQDVTLRCDPISSHATLYWYQQALGQGPEFLTYFNYEAQPDKSGLPSDRFSAERPEGSISTLTIQRTEQRDSAMYRCASSFSQGYEQYFGPGTRLTVT.

The chain employs TRBV2 and TRBJ2-3; D possibly corresponds to TRBD1 (5 bases). Germline CDR1 SNHLY, CDR2 FYNNEI. CDR3 length: 11 amino acids. Trimming removed 7 bases at V and 4 bases at J, with 6 bases between. The CDR3 region is CASTRADTQYF. CDR3 coding DNA: TGTGCCAGCACCAGGGCAGATACGCAGTATTTT.